This T cell receptor beta chain was sequenced during a study of blood T cells in healthy people across ages (dated by TCRdb to between 2015 and 2016). At the level of the whole study: In model experiments, template switching captured about one uniquely barcoded TCR beta cDNA molecule for every two T cells. Age-related changes in TCR beta repertoire diversity were measured in the study by deep sequencing normalized with unique cDNA molecular identifiers. Donors were grouped into four age groups: young (average approximately 15 years), middle-aged (roughly 38), aged (62) and long-lived (just over 80). To avoid experimental bias, donors of different ages were randomly spread across the sequencing lanes. For two donors (one aged 18 to 30 and one aged 80 or older), the study analyzed two additional independent replicas of 1 million unique cDNA reads from the same blood draw. What the work shows at the level of the full study, not this receptor alone: Observed TCR beta diversity per million T cells fell roughly linearly with age, and a significant reduction was already apparent by age around 39. Total diversity estimates from one million sequenced T cells were considered lower bounds and underestimates. The long-lived group showed more naive CD4+ T cells, fewer expanded clones and increased TCR diversity than the aged group, suggesting age selection. Because profiling used bulk unsorted PBMCs, naive and antigen-experienced compartments could not be compared conclusively. Because the CMV infection status of the donors was unknown, age-related changes in expanded clonotypes may potentially have been confounded. Observed TCR beta diversity correlated strongly with the percentage of naive T cells measured by flow cytometry.

The protocol used for the library was 5' RACE. Instrument used: Illumina HiSeq 2500. A second about 7 to 12 cycle PCR used a sample-barcoded 5' primer and a J-beta primer mix. A template-switch 5' adaptor carrying 12 random nucleotides introduced a unique molecular identifier onto each TCR beta cDNA molecule. Each sample yielded at least 3 million CDR3-containing paired-end reads. First-strand cDNA synthesis was performed from all RNA using the Mint cDNA synthesis kit, with priming by a TRBC-specific oligonucleotide. Following uracil-DNA glycosylase treatment, a first 18-cycle PCR with universal primers M1SS and BC2_uni_R was performed on all cDNA. The study's own analysis went as follows. Normalization of each sample was performed by random selection of 1 million high-quality reads, each carrying a distinct molecular identifier. Instead of being binned into consensus sequences, reads with shared molecular identifiers were discarded. MiTCR, with a Q25 quality threshold and the strictest error-elimination algorithm, was used for CDR3 identification, clonotype clustering and error correction. A nonparametric unseen species model with Euler transformation was used to estimate lower-bound total TCR beta diversity. The public reads were reanalyzed by TCRdb: fastp trimming at Q25, MiXCR alignment, in-frame beta chains only. CDR3 protein duplicates are merged, each entry listing the most common genes and DNA. The V and J calls and clone size are TCRdb's, not the authors'. In all, the sample holds some 900,000 distinct CDR3 sequences, and about 28% of those were seen once. Roughly 17% of the sample lies in the top ten.

This clonotype came up a few times. No cognate antigen has been identified for it. No much larger clone is present one base from it, and per-base qualities are unavailable. Systemically healthy Caucasian individuals from Russia, 35 to 50 in total and aged roughly 6 to 100 years, were included as donors. About 9.8 milliliters of peripheral blood were drawn from each donor into EDTA-treated Vacutainer tubes. Ficoll-Paque density-gradient centrifugation was used to isolate PBMCs, with at least 6 million per sample. Trizol reagent was used to extract total RNA from the PBMCs, yielding at least 6 micrograms per sample. For every donor, an aliquot of PBMCs went through flow cytometry to measure the percentages of naive CD45RAhigh/CD27high T cells. The germline V gene (reference sequence) specifies LNHDA as CDR1 and SQIVND as CDR2. The CDR3 numbers 17 residues from cysteine through phenylalanine. Only CDR3 DNA remains: 51 bases, in frame from the first base. Deletion took 6 bases off V and 3 bases off J, with a span of 24 bases between the germline ends.

The receptor was isolated from a woman over 75 in good health. The V and J segments used are TRBV19 and TRBJ2-7, with the D call perhaps TRBD1 or TRBD2, as 5 bases match in each case. Sequences were obtained from blood. The CDR3: CASSKGFGVRENYEQYF. DNA sequence: TGTGCCAGTAGCAAGGGTTTCGGCGTCAGGGAGAACTACGAGCAGTACTTC.